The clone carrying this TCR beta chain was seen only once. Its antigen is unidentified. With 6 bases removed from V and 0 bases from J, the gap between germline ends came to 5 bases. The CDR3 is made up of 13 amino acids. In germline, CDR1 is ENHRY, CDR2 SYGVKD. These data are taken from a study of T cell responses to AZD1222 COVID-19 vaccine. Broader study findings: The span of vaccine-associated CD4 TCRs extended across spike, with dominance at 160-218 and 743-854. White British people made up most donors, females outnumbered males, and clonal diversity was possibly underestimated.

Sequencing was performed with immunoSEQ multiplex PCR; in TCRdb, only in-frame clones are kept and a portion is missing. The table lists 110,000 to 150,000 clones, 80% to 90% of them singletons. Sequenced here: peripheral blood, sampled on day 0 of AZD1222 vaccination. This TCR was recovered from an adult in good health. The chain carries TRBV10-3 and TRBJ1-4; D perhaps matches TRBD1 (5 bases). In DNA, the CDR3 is TGTGCCATCAGCAGGGCAACTAATGAAAAACTGTTTTTT. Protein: CAISRATNEKLFF.